The T cell receptor (beta chain) under discussion was sequenced for a study of PD-1 blockade in classical Hodgkin lymphoma. About the research overall: It was nivolumab at 3 mg/kg, given intravenously every 2 weeks, that patients received. Findings and caveats of the study: At baseline, newly diagnosed patients reportedly showed less TCR diversity than healthy donors.

TCRdb's copy holds only in-frame clones and misses some; the assay was immunoSEQ multiplex PCR. The sample lists tens of thousands of clones, around four fifths occurring once. Comment on this clone: The antigen remains unidentified.

All patients experienced relapse after autologous stem cell transplantation, and brentuximab vedotin exposure was variable. Germline V gene lookup returns CDR1 SGHAT and CDR2 FQNNGV. Trimming took off 4 bases at V and 0 bases at J, with 6 bases between the two ends. There are 13 residues in the CDR3. The sample was peripheral blood mononuclear cells (PBMCs), taken at baseline. This receptor was identified in a human donor with classical Hodgkin lymphoma. The rearrangement joins TRBV11-2 to TRBJ2-5; D gene ambiguous. The CDR3 bases are TGTGCCAGCAGCTCCAGCGACCAAGAGACCCAGTACTTC. Protein sequence: CASSSSDQETQYF.